The rows below give T cell receptor beta chains drawn from one sample of a study of blood T cell repertoires in COVID-19. Profiling relied on immunoSEQ multiplex PCR, and the TCRdb table lists in-frame clones only, not all of them. This sample has 55,000 to 75,000 clones, with 80% to 85% found just once. Input material: peripheral blood. The receptors derive from a man older than 75 with COVID-19, enrolled during active disease. Both conserved end residues are part of each CDR3. D genes are given only for firm matches. A clone size is listed for some rows: how often the clone was seen (once, few, many), or a class if it is expanded.

TRBD1	few	TRBJ2-7	TRBV28	TGTGCCAGCAGCCCGGGACAGAGCTCCTACGAGCAGTACTTC	CASSPGQSSYEQYF
-	-	TRBJ1-1	TRBV19	TGTGCCAGTAGTATCCGCGGCCCGAACACTGAAGCTTTCTTT	CASSIRGPNTEAFF
-	-	TRBJ2-3	TRBV10-3	TGTGCCACCCACCGTGACAGGAGCACAGATACGCAGTATTTT	CATHRDRSTDTQYF
-	-	TRBJ1-5	TRBV6-5	TGTGCCAGCGGGGCTGGGGACAATCAGCCCCAGCATTTT	CASGAGDNQPQHF
-	once	TRBJ2-3	TRBV6-5	TGTGCCAGCAGTTACTCAGTAGGTTCCGCTAGGTATTTT	CASSYSVGSARYF
-	-	TRBJ1-3	TRBV7-2	TGTGCCAGCAGCTTAGTTGGAGGGTCTGGAAACACCATATATTTT	CASSLVGGSGNTIYF
-	few	TRBJ2-5	TRBV7-8	TGTGCCAGCAGCTCGAGGACAGTAGAGACCCAGTACTTC	CASSSRTVETQYF
-	-	TRBJ1-6	TRBV30	TGTGCCTGGAGTGCCGTGAGTTCACCCCTCCACTTT	CAWSAVSSPLHF
TRBD1	once	TRBJ1-5	TRBV9	TGTGCCAGCAGCGGGACAGGGAACCAGCCCCAGCATTTT	CASSGTGNQPQHF
-	-	TRBJ1-3	TRBV6-5	TGTGCCAGCAGTCCAGACTACCTCGGAGGAAACACCATATATTTT	CASSPDYLGGNTIYF
-	-	TRBJ2-6	TRBV5-6	TGTGCCAGCAGCTTGGTCGTAGGAGTAAGAACCAACGTCCTGACTTTC	CASSLVVGVRTNVLTF
TRBD1	few	TRBJ1-1	TRBV7-8	TGTGCCAGCAGCTCATCCGGGACAGGGGTCCCTGAAGCTTTCTTT	CASSSSGTGVPEAFF
TRBD1	-	TRBJ2-2	TRBV5-4	TGTGCCAGCAGCTCTCACGGACAGGGAGCCGGGGAGCTGTTTTTT	CASSSHGQGAGELFF
TRBD1	-	TRBJ2-7	TRBV5-1	TGCGCCAGCAGCTTGACCGGGACAGGGTTCGCCGAGCAGTACTTC	CASSLTGTGFAEQYF
-	once	TRBJ2-2	TRBV5-4	TGTGCCAGCAGCTTGGACCAGCGGGTCACCGGGGAGCTGTTTTTT	CASSLDQRVTGELFF
TRBD1	-	TRBJ2-4	TRBV28	TGTGCCAGCAGGGGACAGGGCAAAAACATTCAGTACTTC	CASRGQGKNIQYF
TRBD1	-	TRBJ2-1	TRBV29-1	TGCAGCGTGGGACAGGGTGGTGAGCAGTTCTTC	CSVGQGGEQFF
TRBD1	-	TRBJ2-5	TRBV7-6	TGTGCCAGCAGCCTGTCGGGACAGATACAAGAGACCCAGTACTTC	CASSLSGQIQETQYF
-	once	TRBJ1-2	TRBV27	TGTGCCAGCAGTTTAACGGGGGACCGTGGCTACACCTTC	CASSLTGDRGYTF
-	-	TRBJ2-5	TRBV19	TGTGCCAGTATGGCTAGCAGCCTAGAGACCCAGTACTTC	CASMASSLETQYF
TRBD1	-	TRBJ1-2	TRBV28	TGTGCCAGCAGCCTTGGGACAGGGTCGGGAGGCTACACCTTC	CASSLGTGSGGYTF
-	-	TRBJ1-2	TRBV6-5	TGTGCCAGTTACAGGGCCTATGGCTACACCTTC	CASYRAYGYTF
TRBD1	-	TRBJ2-7	TRBV29-1	TGCAGCGTTGAAGATCGAATACAGGGGGCATTGCACGAGCAGTACTTC	CSVEDRIQGALHEQYF
-	-	TRBJ1-1	TRBV7-2	TGTGCCAGCAGCCCACAGCAGAACACTGAAGCTTTCTTT	CASSPQQNTEAFF
-	once	TRBJ1-2	TRBV28	TGTGCCAGCAGTTTGAGTGGACAGTATGGCTACACCTTC	CASSLSGQYGYTF
-	-	TRBJ2-3	TRBV19	TGTGCCAGTAGTATTGGGCTAAATACGCAGTATTTT	CASSIGLNTQYF
TRBD1	-	TRBJ1-1	TRBV10-3	TGTGCCATCAGCGGCCAGGACAGGGCGGGGGCTGAAGCTTTCTTT	CAISGQDRAGAEAFF
TRBD1	-	TRBJ2-1	TRBV15	TGTGCCACGACCCCCCGACAGGGAAGCGATGAGCAGTTCTTC	CATTPRQGSDEQFF
-	few	TRBJ2-3	TRBV20-1	TGCAGTGCTAATAAATTGGATACGCAGTATTTT	CSANKLDTQYF
-	-	TRBJ2-1	TRBV5-1	TGCGCCAGCAGCTTGGGTCTGAATGAGCAGTTCTTC	CASSLGLNEQFF
TRBD1	-	TRBJ1-1	TRBV18	TGTGCCAGCTCACCTCGCCAACAGGGGGACACTGAAGCTTTCTTT	CASSPRQQGDTEAFF
TRBD1	-	TRBJ2-1	TRBV4-2	TGTGCCAGCAGCCGGAGGACAGGGGGAAATGTCGGAAATGAGCAGTTCTTC	CASSRRTGGNVGNEQFF
TRBD1	-	TRBJ1-2	TRBV27	TGTGCCAGCAGAGAACAGGGGGCCATCTATGGCTACACCTTC	CASREQGAIYGYTF
-	-	TRBJ2-1	TRBV11-2	TGTGCCAGCAGCTTAACCGGGGGCTCCTACAATGAGCAGTTCTTC	CASSLTGGSYNEQFF
TRBD2	-	TRBJ2-1	TRBV27	TGTGCCAGCAGTTTCGTGGGGGGGAATGAGCAGTTCTTC	CASSFVGGNEQFF
-	few	TRBJ1-1	TRBV10-2	TGCGCCACCCTGGTAGAGGGAAGCGGAGCTTTCTTT	CATLVEGSGAFF
TRBD1	-	TRBJ1-6	TRBV28	TGTGCCAGCAGTAAGAACAGGGGAAGTAATTCACCCCTCCACTTT	CASSKNRGSNSPLHF
-	few	TRBJ2-1	TRBV9	TGTGCCAGCAGCGTGGGCAGCTACAATGAGCAGTTCTTC	CASSVGSYNEQFF
-	-	TRBJ1-2	TRBV28	TGTGCCAGCACCCAGCGGAACAGGGCTAACTATGGCTACACCTTC	CASTQRNRANYGYTF
-	-	TRBJ2-1	TRBV24-1	TGTGCCACCAGTGATACCCTGACAGGCCGGGGTTACAATGAGCAGTTCTTC	CATSDTLTGRGYNEQFF
-	-	TRBJ2-3	TRBV2	TGTGCCAGCAGTGAAGCGCTTCTAGAAGATACGCAGTATTTT	CASSEALLEDTQYF
TRBD1	-	TRBJ2-3	TRBV2	TGTGCCAGCAGACGCTCCAGGGGGCAAGACCCAGATACGCAGTATTTT	CASRRSRGQDPDTQYF
-	-	TRBJ1-5	TRBV28	TGTGCCAGCAGTTTAGAGAGGGGCAATCAGCCCCAGCATTTT	CASSLERGNQPQHF